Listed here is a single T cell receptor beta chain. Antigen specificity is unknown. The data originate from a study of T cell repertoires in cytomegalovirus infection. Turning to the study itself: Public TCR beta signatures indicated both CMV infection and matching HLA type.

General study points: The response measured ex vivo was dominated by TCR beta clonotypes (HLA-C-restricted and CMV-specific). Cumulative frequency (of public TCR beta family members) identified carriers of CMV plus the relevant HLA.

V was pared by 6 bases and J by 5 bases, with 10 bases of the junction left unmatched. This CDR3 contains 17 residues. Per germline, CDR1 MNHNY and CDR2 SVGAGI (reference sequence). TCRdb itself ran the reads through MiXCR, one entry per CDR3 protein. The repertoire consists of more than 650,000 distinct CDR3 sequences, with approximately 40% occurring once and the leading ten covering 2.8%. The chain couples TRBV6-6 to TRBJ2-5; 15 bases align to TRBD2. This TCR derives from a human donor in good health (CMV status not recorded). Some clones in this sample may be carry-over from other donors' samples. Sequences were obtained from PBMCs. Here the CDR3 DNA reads TGTGCCAGCAGGCCCCTCGGACTAGCGGGAGGGCCGGAGACCCAGTACTTC. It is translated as CASRPLGLAGGPETQYF.